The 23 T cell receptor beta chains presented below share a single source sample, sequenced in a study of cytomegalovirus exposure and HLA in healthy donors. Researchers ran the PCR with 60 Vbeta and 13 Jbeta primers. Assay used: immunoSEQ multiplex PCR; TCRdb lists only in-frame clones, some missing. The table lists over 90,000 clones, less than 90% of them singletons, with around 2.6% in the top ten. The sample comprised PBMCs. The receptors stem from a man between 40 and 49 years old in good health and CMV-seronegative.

The CDR3 spells CASGTGGEQFF. For the CDR3, the DNA is TGCGCCAGCGGGACAGGCGGTGAGCAGTTCTTC. This chain joins TRBV10-1 and TRBJ2-1; 8 nucleotides agree with TRBD1. This CDR3 region has 11 residues. The trim removed 8 bases at V and 9 bases at J, leaving 3 bases unmatched. Germline lookup yields CDR1 WNHNN and CDR2 SYGVQD (reference sequence).

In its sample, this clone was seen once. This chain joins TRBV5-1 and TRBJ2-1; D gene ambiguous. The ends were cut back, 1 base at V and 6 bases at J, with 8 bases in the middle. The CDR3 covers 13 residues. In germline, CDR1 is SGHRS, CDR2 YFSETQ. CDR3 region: CASSLFPSNEQFF. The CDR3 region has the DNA TGCGCCAGCAGCTTGTTTCCCAGCAATGAGCAGTTCTTC.

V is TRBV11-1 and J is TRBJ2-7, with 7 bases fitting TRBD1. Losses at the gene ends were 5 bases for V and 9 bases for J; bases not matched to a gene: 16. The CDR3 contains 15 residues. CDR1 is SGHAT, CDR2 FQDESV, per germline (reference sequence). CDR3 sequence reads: CASSHPNSGQHGQYF. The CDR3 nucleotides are TGTGCCAGCAGCCACCCTAACTCGGGACAGCACGGGCAGTACTTC.

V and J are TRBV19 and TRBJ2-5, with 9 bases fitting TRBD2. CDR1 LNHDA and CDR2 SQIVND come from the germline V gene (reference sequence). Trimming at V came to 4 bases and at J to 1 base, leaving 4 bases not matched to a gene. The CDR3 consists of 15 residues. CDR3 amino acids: CASSTTSGGQETQYF. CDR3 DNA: TGTGCCAGTAGTACGACTAGCGGAGGCCAAGAGACCCAGTACTTC.

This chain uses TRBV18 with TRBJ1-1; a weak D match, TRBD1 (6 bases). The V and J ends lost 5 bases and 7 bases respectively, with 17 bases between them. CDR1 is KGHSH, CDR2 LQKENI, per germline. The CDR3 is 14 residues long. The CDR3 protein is CASSLSTGPGEAFF. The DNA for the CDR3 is TGTGCCAGCTCATTGTCGACAGGCCCGGGTGAAGCTTTCTTT.

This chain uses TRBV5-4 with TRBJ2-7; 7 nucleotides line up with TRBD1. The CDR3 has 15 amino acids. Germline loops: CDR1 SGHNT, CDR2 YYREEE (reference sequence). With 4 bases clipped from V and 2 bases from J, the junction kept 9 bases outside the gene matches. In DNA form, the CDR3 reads TGTGCCAGCAGCGAGAGGGACAGCCGAGCCTACGAGCAGTACTTC. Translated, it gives CASSERDSRAYEQYF.

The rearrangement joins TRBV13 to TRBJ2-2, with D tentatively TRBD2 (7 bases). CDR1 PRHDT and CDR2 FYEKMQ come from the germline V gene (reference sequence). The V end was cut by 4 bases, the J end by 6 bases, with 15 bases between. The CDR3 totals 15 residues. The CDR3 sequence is CASSSKGGRAGELFF. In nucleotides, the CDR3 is TGTGCCAGCAGCTCCAAGGGGGGGCGCGCCGGGGAGCTGTTTTTT.

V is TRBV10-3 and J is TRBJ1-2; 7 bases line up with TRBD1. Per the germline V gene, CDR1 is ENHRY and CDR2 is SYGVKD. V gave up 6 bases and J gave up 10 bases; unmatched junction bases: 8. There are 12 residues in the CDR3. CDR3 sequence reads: CAIRGDRSDYTF. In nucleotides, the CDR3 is TGTGCCATCAGGGGGGACAGATCTGACTACACCTTC.

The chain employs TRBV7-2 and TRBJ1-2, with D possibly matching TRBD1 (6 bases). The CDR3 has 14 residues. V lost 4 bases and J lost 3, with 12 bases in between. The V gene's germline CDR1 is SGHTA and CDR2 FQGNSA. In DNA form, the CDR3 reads TGTGCCAGCAGCTCAGTGGGGGCTTACTATGGCTACACCTTC. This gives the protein CASSSVGAYYGYTF.

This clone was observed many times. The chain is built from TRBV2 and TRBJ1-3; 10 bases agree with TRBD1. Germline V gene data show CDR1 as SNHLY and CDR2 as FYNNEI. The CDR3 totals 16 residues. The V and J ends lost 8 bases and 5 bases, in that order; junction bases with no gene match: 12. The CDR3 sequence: CASVHPDRGLRNTIYF. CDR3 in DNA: TGTGCCAGCGTCCACCCTGACAGGGGGCTTAGAAACACCATATATTTT.

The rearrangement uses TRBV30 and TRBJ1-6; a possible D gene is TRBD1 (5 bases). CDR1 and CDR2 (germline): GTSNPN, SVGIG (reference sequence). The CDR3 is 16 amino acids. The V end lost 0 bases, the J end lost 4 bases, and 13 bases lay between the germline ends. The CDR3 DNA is TGTGCCTGGAGTGTGGGCGGGGCGCGGTATAATTCACCCCTCCACTTT. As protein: CAWSVGGARYNSPLHF.

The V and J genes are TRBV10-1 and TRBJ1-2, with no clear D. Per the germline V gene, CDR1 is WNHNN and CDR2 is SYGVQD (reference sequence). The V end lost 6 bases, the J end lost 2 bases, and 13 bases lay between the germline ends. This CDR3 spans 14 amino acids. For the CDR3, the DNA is TGCGCCAGCAGACTCCGATGCCCAAACTATGGCTACACCTTC. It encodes CASRLRCPNYGYTF.

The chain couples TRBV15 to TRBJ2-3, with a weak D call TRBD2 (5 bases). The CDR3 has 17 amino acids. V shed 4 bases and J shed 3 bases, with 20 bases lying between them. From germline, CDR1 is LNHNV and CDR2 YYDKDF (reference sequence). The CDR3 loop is CATSKKVSGRGTDTQYF. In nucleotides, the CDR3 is TGTGCCACCAGCAAAAAAGTCTCGGGGAGAGGTACAGATACGCAGTATTTT.

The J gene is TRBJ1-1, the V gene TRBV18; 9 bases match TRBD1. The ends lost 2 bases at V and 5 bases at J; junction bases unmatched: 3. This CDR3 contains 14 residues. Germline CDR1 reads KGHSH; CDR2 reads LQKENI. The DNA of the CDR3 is TGTGCCAGCTCACCAGGGACAGGGTTAACTGAAGCTTTCTTT. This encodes CASSPGTGLTEAFF.

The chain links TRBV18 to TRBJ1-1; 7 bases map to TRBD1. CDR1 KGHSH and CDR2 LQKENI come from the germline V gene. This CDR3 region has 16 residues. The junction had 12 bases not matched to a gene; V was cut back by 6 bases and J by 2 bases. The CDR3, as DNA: TGTGCCAGCTCGCAAAGGACAGGTTTGGACAACACTGAAGCTTTCTTT. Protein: CASSQRTGLDNTEAFF.

CDR3 in DNA: TGTGCCAGCAGCACAGGGGGGCTAGCGGGAGACGAGCAGTACTTC. Its protein is CASSTGGLAGDEQYF. The chain is built from TRBV9 and TRBJ2-7, with 10 bases aligning to TRBD2. Germline V gene lookup returns CDR1 SGDLS and CDR2 YYNGEE. J gave up 5 bases and V 4 bases, and 9 bases lay outside the gene matches. This CDR3 comprises 15 residues.

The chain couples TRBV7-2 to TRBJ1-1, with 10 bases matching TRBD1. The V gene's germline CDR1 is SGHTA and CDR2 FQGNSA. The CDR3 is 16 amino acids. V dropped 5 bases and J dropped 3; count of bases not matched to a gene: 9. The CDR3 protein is CASSLDRGPLDTEAFF. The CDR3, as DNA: TGTGCCAGCAGCCTCGACAGGGGGCCCTTGGACACTGAAGCTTTCTTT. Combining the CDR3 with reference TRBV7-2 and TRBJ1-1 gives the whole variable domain GAGVSQSPSNKVTEKGKDVELRCDPISGHTALYWYRQSLGQGLEFLIYFQGNSAPDKSGLPSDRFSAERTGGSVSTLTIQRTQQEDSAVYLCASSLDRGPLDTEAFFGQGTRLTVV.

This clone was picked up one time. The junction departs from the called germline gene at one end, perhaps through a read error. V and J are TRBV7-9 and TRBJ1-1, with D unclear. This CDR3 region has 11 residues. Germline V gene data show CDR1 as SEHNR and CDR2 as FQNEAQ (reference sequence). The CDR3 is CSSNRDTEAFF. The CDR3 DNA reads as TGTTCCAGCAATCGGGATACTGAAGCTTTCTTT. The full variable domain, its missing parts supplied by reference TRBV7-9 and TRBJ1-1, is DTGVSQNPRHKITKRGQNVTFRCDPISEHNRLYWYRQTLGQGPEFLTYFQNEAQLEKSRLLSDRFSAERPKGSFSTLEIQRTEQGDSAMYLCSSNRDTEAFFGQGTRLTVV.

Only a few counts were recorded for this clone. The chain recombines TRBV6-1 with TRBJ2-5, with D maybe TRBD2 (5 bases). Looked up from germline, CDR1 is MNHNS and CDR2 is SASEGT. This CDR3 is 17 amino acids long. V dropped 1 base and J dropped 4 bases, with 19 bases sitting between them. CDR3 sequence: CASSEGWSSAAGETQYF. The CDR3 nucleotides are TGTGCCAGCAGTGAAGGTTGGAGTAGCGCGGCGGGAGAGACCCAGTACTTC.

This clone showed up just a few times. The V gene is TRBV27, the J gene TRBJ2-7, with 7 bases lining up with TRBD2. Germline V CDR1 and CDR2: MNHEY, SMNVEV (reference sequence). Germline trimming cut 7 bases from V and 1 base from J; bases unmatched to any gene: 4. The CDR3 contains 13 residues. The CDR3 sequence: CASIAGDSYEQYF. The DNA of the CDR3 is TGTGCCAGCATCGCGGGGGATTCCTACGAGCAGTACTTC.

CDR3: CASSLGRLANYGYTF. The DNA of the CDR3 is TGTGCCAGCAGCTTAGGGCGGCTAGCTAACTATGGCTACACCTTC. The chain couples TRBV7-2 to TRBJ1-2; D gene unclear. This CDR3 has 15 residues. Germline CDR1 is SGHTA and CDR2 is FQGNSA. The ends were cut back, 1 base at V and 0 bases at J, with 9 bases in the middle.

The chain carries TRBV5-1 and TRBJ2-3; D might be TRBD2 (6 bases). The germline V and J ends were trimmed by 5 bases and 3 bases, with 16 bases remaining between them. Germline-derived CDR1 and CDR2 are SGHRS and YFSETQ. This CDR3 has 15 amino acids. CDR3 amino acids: CASRAQGGWTDTQYF. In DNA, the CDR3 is TGCGCCAGCAGGGCCCAGGGAGGTTGGACAGATACGCAGTATTTT. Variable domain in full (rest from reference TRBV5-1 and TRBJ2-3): KAGVTQTPRYLIKTRGQQVTLSCSPISGHRSVSWYQQTPGQGLQFLFEYFSETQRNKGNFPGRFSGRQFSNSRSEMNVSTLELGDSALYLCASRAQGGWTDTQYFGPGTRLTVL.

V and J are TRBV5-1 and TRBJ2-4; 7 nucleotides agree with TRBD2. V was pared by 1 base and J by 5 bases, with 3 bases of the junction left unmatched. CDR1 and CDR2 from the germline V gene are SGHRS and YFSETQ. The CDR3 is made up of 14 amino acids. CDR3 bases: TGCGCCAGCAGCTTGCAGGCGGGGGAAAACATTCAGTACTTC. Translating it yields CASSLQAGENIQYF.